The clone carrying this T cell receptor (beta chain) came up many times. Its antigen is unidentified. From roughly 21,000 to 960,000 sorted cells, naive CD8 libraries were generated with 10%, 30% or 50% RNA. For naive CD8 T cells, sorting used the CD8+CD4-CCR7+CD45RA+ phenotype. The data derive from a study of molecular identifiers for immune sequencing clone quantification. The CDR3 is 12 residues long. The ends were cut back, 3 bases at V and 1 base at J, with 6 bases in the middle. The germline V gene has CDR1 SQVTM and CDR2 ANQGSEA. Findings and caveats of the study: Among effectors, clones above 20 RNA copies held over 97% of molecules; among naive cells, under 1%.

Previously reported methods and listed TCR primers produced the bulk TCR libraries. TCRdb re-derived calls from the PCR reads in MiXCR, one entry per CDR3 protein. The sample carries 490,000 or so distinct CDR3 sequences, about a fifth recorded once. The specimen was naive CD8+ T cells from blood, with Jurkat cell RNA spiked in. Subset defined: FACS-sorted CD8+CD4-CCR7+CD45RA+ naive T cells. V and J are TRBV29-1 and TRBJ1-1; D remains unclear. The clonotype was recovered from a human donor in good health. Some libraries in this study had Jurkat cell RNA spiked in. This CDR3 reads CSVDSTNTEAFF. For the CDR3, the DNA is TGCAGCGTTGATAGCACGAACACTGAAGCTTTCTTT.